This TCR beta chain comes out of a study of post-analysis software for immune sequencing data. Study summary: In terms of disease course, relapsing-remitting, secondary progressive and progressive-relapsing multiple sclerosis were included.

With respect to this clonotype: What it recognizes is unknown.

Germline trimming cut 3 bases from V and 1 base from J; bases unmatched to any gene: 10. The CDR3 has 17 residues. Germline V gene data show CDR1 as MDHEN and CDR2 as SYDVKM. Every TCR beta cDNA library bore unique molecular identifiers. TCRdb recomputed calls from the PCR reads with MiXCR, one row per CDR3 protein. The profile shows roughly 400,000 distinct CDR3 sequences, less than 40% of them singletons. Points from the study as a whole: Same-batch samples co-clustered strongly by F measure. Controls had lower frequencies than patients of a few TRBV segments, which included TRBV5-6, TRBV5-1 and TRBV20-1.

The TCR comes from a girl aged 2 to 9 with multiple sclerosis. Input material: blood. The V call is TRBV28, the J call TRBJ2-5; TRBD2 agrees at 8 bases. The CDR3, as DNA: TGTGCCAGCAGTTTTTTGCCGGGACTAGAGGGCCAAGAGACCCAGTACTTC. It codes for CASSFLPGLEGQETQYF.